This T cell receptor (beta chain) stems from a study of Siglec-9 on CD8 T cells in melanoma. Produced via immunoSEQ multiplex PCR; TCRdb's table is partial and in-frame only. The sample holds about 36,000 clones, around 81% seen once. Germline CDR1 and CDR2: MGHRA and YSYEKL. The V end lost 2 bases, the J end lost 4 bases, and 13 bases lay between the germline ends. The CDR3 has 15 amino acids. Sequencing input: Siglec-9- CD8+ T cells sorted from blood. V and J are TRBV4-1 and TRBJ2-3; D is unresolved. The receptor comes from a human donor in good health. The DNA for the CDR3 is TGCGCCAGCAGCCAACACGCGCGAGGATCAGATACGCAGTATTTT. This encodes CASSQHARGSDTQYF.